The rows below give T cell receptor beta chains drawn from one sample of a study of T cell repertoires in cytomegalovirus infection. The antigens for these receptors are not known. TCRdb re-called the reads through MiXCR, storing one row per CDR3 protein. The sample records about 900,000 distinct CDR3 sequences, roughly a third being singletons. The source was cultured CD8+ T cells from PBMCs, collected from culture after CMV antigen stimulation. Every receptor here comes from a human donor in good health (CMV status not recorded). Some clones in this sample may be carry-over from other donors' samples. CDR3s include the opening cysteine and the closing phenylalanine or tryptophan. The D gene is left open where the match is weak. Some rows have no size entry. The others give once, few or many, or a class for an expanded clone.

D	V	size	J	DNA	CDR3
NA	TRBV12-3/TRBV12-4	NA	TRBJ2-5	TGTGCCAGCAGGCTTGCCCTAGGGGGAATCCAAGAGACCCAGTACTTC	CASRLALGGIQETQYF
NA	TRBV6-2/TRBV6-3	NA	TRBJ1-6	TGTGCCAGCAGTTACTCGTCCATCCCAGGGCCGAACTCACCCCTCCACTTT	CASSYSSIPGPNSPLHF
NA	TRBV2	NA	TRBJ2-3	TGTGCCAGCAAGGCCGTCGCGTCAGATACGCAGTATTTT	CASKAVASDTQYF
TRBD2	TRBV7-6	few	TRBJ2-2	TGTGCCAGCAGCCCCGAGGCCCTAGCGGGGGGGCACACCGGGGAGCTGTTTTTT	CASSPEALAGGHTGELFF
NA	TRBV12-5	few	TRBJ2-7	TGTGCTAGTGGTACGCAGACCCGGGTCTCCTACGAGCAGTACTTC	CASGTQTRVSYEQYF
NA	TRBV29-1	NA	TRBJ2-1	TGCAGCGCCGGGACCGATCCCTCCTACAATGAGCAGTTCTTC	CSAGTDPSYNEQFF
NA	TRBV10-3	NA	TRBJ2-7	TGTGCCATCAGGGGGACGGACCTCACCTACGAGCAGTACTTC	CAIRGTDLTYEQYF
TRBD1	TRBV27	NA	TRBJ2-2	TGTGCCAGCAGTTCGGGACAGCTCGCCGGGGAGCTGTTTTTT	CASSSGQLAGELFF
NA	TRBV4-2	NA	TRBJ2-3	TGTGCCAGCAGCCATGGGACGGACTCAAGCACAGATACGCAGTATTTT	CASSHGTDSSTDTQYF
NA	TRBV6-2/TRBV6-3	once	TRBJ2-7	TGTGCCACAGAGCCTACGGGCACCTACGAGCAGTACTTC	CATEPTGTYEQYF
NA	TRBV7-3	few	TRBJ2-4	TGTGCCAGCAGCTTAGGGTCCAGAGAGAAAAACATTCAGTACTTC	CASSLGSREKNIQYF
NA	TRBV7-2	few	TRBJ1-1	TGTGCCAGCAGCTTCCAGGTGGGGGGACCGTTTATGAACACTGAAGCTTTCTTT	CASSFQVGGPFMNTEAFF
TRBD1	TRBV9	NA	TRBJ1-1	TGTGCCAGCAGCGTAGACAGGGGATTCACTGAAGCTTTCTTT	CASSVDRGFTEAFF
TRBD2	TRBV4-1	NA	TRBJ2-5	TGCGCCAGCAGCCAAGATCAGGGAGGGTCTGACCAAGAGACCCAGTACTTC	CASSQDQGGSDQETQYF
NA	TRBV28	few	TRBJ1-6	TGTGCCAGCAGTTTCTTGTCCGGGACGCGAAATTCACCCCTCCACTTT	CASSFLSGTRNSPLHF
NA	TRBV7-8	many	TRBJ2-3	TGTGCCAGCAGCTTAAAACCGGGCGCAGATACGCAGTATTTT	CASSLKPGADTQYF
TRBD1	TRBV12-3/TRBV12-4	NA	TRBJ2-1	TGTGCCAGCAGTTTTTTGGGGGACAGGAGCTCCTACAATGAGCAGTTCTTC	CASSFLGDRSSYNEQFF
TRBD2	TRBV6-1	NA	TRBJ2-1	TGTGCCAGCAGCCCATCCGGGACTAGCATTCTTAATGAGCAGTTCTTC	CASSPSGTSILNEQFF
TRBD1	TRBV7-6	many	TRBJ1-5	TGTGCCAGCAGCTTAAAGGGGGCAGGGTTTTCTGCCCAGCATTTT	CASSLKGAGFSAQHF
TRBD2	TRBV4-3	few	TRBJ2-3	TGCGCCAGCAGCCAAGATTCGGCTAGCGGGGGGCCAACTTTCACAGATACGCAGTATTTT	CASSQDSASGGPTFTDTQYF
NA	TRBV19	few	TRBJ1-5	TGTGCCAGTAGTAGGACGGGGGCCCACCCGGGAAATCCCCAGCATTTT	CASSRTGAHPGNPQHF
NA	TRBV19	NA	TRBJ1-5	TGTGCCAGTAGCCAGGTAGGGACATATAGCAATCAGCCCCAGCATTTT	CASSQVGTYSNQPQHF
TRBD1	TRBV6-1	NA	TRBJ1-2	TGTGCCAGCAGCCACTCGGACAGGACTCACGGCTACACCTTC	CASSHSDRTHGYTF